This TCR beta chain appears in the sequencing data of a study of shared clonotypes between healthy human individuals. Overall study findings and caveats: At large depth, rarefaction still showed sorted-subset sequencing to be incomplete.

This table comes from immunoSEQ multiplex PCR, and its TCRdb copy is limited to in-frame clones, with some not included. The sample has under 550,000 clones, less than 96% seen once. There are 15 residues in the CDR3. Deletions cut 6 bases from V and 5 bases from J, with 19 bases between. CDR1 is MNHEY, CDR2 SVGAGI, per germline. Regarding this clone: The antigen remains unidentified.

This clonotype was sampled from a woman aged 25 to 39 in good health. Source material: naive CD4+ T cells sorted from blood. Documented subset: CD45RA+ positively selected. The chain is built from TRBV6-5 and TRBJ2-5; D may be TRBD2 (7 bases). CDR3 sequence (DNA): TGTGCCAGCAGCCACGGAGGGGGGGCCGGGGAGACCCAGTACTTC. Encoded protein: CASSHGGGAGETQYF.